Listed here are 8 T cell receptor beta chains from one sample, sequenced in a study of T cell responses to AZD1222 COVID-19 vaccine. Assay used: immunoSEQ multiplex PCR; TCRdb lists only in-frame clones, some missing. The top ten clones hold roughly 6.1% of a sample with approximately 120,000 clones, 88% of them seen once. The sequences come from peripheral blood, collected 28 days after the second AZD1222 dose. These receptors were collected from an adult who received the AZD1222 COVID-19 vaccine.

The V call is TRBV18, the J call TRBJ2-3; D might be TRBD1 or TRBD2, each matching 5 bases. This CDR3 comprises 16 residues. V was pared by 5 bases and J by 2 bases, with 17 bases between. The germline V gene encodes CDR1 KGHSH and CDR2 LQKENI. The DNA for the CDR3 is TGTGCCAGCTCATTAACGCCGGGACCAAACACAGATACGCAGTATTTT. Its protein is CASSLTPGPNTDTQYF.

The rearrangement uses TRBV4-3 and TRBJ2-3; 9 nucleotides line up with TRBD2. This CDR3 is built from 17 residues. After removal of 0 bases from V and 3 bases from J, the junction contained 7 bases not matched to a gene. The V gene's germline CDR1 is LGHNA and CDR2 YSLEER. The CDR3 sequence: CASSQDSSSGATDTQYF. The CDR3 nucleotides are TGCGCCAGCAGCCAAGATAGCTCTAGCGGGGCGACAGATACGCAGTATTTT.

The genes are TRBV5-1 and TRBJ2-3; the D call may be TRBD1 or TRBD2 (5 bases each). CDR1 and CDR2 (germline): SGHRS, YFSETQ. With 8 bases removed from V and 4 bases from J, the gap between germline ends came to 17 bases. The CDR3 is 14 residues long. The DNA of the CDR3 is TGCGCCAGTTCCCGGGACCCCGTGCCAGATACGCAGTATTTT. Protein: CASSRDPVPDTQYF.

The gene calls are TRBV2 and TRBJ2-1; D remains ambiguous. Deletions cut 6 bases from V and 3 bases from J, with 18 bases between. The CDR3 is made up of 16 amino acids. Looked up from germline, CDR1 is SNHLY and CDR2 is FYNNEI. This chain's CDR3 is CASSRTDPRVYNEQFF. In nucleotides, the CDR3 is TGTGCCAGCAGCCGAACGGACCCGCGCGTCTACAATGAGCAGTTCTTC.

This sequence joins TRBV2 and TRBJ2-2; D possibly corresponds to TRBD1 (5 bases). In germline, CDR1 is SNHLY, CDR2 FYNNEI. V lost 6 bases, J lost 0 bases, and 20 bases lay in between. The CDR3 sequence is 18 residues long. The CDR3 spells CASSRSDTQYANTGELFF. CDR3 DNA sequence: TGTGCCAGCAGCCGTTCGGACACCCAATACGCGAACACCGGGGAGCTGTTTTTT.

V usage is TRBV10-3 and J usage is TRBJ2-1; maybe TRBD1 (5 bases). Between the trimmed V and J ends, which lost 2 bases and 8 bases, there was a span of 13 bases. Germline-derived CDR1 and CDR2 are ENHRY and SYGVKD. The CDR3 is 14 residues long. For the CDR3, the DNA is TGTGCCATCAGTGAGGACAGAGAAATCGATGAGCAGTTCTTC. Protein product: CAISEDREIDEQFF.

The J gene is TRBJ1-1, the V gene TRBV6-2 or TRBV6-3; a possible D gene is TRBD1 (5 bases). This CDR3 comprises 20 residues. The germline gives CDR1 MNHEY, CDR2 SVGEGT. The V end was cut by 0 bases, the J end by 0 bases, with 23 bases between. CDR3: CASSYSRARGIWGMNTEAFF. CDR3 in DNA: TGTGCCAGCAGTTACTCGAGGGCCCGTGGGATATGGGGCATGAACACTGAAGCTTTCTTT.

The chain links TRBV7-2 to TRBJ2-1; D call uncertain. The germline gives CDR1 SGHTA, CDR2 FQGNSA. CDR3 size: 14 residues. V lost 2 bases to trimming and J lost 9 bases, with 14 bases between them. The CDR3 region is CASSLPPLSLEQFF. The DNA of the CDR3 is TGTGCCAGCAGCTTACCCCCGCTATCCCTTGAGCAGTTCTTC.